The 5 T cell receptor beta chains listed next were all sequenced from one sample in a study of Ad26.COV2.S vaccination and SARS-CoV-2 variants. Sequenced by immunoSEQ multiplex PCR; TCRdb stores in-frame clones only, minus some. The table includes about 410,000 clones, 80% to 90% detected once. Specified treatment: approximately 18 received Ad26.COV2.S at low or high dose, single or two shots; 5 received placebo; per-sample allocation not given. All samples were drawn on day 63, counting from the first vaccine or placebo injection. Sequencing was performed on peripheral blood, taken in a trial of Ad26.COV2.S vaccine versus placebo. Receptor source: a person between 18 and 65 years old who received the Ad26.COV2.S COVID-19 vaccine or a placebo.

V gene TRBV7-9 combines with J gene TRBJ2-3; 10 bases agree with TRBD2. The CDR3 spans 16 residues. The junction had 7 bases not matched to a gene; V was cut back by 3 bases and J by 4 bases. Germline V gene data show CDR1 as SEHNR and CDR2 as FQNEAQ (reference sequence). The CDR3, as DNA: TGTGCCAGCAGCTTGAGAGCGGGGGGGCTTCCAGATACGCAGTATTTT. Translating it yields CASSLRAGGLPDTQYF.

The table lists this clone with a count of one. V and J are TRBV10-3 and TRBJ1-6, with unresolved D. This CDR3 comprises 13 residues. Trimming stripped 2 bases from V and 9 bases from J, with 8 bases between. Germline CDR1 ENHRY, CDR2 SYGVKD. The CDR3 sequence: CAISEEIGSPLHF. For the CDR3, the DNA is TGTGCCATCAGTGAGGAAATTGGTTCACCCCTCCACTTT.

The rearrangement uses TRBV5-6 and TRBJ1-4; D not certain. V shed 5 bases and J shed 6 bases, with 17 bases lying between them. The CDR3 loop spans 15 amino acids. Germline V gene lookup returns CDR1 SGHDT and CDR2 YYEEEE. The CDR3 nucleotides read TGTGCCAGCAGTCCGAACCTCCAGAACGATGAAAAACTGTTTTTT. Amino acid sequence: CASSPNLQNDEKLFF.

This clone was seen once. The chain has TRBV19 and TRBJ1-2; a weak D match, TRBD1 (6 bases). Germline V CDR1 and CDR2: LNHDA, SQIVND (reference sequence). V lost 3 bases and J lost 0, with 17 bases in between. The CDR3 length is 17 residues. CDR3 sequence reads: CASSMAAVGAANYGYTF. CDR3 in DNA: TGTGCCAGTAGTATGGCCGCGGTGGGGGCAGCTAACTATGGCTACACCTTC.

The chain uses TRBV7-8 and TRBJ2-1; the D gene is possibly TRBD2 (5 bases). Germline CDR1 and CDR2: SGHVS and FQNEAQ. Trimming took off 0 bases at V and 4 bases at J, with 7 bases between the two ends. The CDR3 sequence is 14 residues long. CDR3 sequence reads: CASSLAPGYNEQFF. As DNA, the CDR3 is TGTGCCAGCAGCTTAGCGCCGGGGTACAATGAGCAGTTCTTC.